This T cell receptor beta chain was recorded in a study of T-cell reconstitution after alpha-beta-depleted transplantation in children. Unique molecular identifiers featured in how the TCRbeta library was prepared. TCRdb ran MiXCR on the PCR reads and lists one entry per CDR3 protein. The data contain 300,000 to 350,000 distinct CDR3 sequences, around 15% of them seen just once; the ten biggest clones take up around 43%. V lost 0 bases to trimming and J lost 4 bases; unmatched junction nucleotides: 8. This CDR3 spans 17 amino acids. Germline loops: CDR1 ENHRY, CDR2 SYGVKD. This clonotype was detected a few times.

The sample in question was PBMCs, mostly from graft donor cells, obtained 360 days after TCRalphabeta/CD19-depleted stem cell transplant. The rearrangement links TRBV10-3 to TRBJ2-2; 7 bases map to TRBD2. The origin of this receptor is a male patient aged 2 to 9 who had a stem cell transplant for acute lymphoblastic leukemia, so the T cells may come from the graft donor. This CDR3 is CAISESRRGRGTGELFF. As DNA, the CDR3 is TGTGCCATCAGTGAGTCGAGGCGCGGGAGAGGCACCGGGGAGCTGTTTTTT.